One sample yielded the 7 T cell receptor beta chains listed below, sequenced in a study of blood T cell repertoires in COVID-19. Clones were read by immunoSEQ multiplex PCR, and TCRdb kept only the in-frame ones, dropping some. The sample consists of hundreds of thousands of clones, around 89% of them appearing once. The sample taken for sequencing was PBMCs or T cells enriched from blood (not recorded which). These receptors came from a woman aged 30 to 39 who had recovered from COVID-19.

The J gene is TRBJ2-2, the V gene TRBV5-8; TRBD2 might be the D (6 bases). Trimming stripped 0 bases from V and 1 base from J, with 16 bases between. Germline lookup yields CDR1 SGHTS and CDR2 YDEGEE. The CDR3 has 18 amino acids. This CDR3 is CASSLADYVFRNTGELFF. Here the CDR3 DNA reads TGTGCCAGCAGCTTGGCGGACTACGTCTTCAGGAACACCGGGGAGCTGTTTTTT.

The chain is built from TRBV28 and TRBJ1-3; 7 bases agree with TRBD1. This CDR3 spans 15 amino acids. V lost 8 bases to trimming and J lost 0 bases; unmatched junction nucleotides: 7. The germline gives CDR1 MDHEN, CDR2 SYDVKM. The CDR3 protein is CASSEGAPSGNTIYF. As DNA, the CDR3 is TGTGCCAGCTCCGAGGGGGCCCCCTCTGGAAACACCATATATTTT.

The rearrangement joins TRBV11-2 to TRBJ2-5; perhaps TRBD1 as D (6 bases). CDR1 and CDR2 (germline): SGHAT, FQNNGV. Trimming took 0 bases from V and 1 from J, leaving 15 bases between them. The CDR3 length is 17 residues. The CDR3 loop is CASSLDLPDRSQETQYF. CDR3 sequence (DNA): TGTGCCAGCAGCTTAGATCTACCTGACAGGTCCCAAGAGACCCAGTACTTC.

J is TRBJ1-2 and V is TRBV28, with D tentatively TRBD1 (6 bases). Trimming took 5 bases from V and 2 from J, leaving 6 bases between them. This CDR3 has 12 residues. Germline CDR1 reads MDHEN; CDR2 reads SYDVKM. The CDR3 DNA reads TGTGCCAGCAGTAGGGGGAACTATGGCTACACCTTC. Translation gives CASSRGNYGYTF.

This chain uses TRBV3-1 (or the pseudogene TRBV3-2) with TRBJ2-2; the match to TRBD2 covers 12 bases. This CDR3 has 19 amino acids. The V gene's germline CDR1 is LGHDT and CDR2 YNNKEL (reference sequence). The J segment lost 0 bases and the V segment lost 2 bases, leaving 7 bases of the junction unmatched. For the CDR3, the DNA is TGTGCCAGCAGCCAACCCCTTAGACTAGCGGGAGCGAACACCGGGGAGCTGTTTTTT. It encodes CASSQPLRLAGANTGELFF.

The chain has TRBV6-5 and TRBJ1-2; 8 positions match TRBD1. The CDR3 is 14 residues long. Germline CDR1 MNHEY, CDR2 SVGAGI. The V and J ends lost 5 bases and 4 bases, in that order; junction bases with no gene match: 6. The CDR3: CASSLTGTGYGYTF. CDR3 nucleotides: TGTGCCAGCAGTCTCACCGGGACAGGCTATGGCTACACCTTC.

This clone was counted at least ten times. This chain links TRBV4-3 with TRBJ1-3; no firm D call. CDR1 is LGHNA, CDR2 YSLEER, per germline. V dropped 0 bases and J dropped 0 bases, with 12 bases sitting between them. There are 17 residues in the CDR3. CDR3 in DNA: TGCGCCAGCAGCCAAGATGTCCCGGGAGACTCTGGAAACACCATATATTTT. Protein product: CASSQDVPGDSGNTIYF.